This T cell receptor beta chain was retrieved from a study of shared clonotypes between healthy human individuals. This CDR3 contains 18 residues. CDR1 SNHLY and CDR2 FYNNEI come from the germline V gene. V was clipped by 2 bases and J by 4 bases; unmatched bases: 10. Around 200 ng DNA, around 30,000 T cell genomes, went into each sorted-subset replicate PCR. Profiling relied on immunoSEQ multiplex PCR, and the TCRdb table lists in-frame clones only, not all of them. The table has nearly 1,000,000 clones, 76% seen once. Sequencing was performed on memory CD4+ T cells sorted from blood. The sample's subset: CD45RA-negative fraction. The clonotype was recovered from a man younger than 35 in good health. The chain has TRBV2 and TRBJ2-2, with 10 positions matching TRBD1. CDR3 sequence (DNA): TGTGCCAGCAGTGAAAATCGAAGGGGACAGGGGAGCACCGGGGAGCTGTTTTTT. Amino acid sequence: CASSENRRGQGSTGELFF.